The 26 T cell receptor beta chains below come from one sample, sequenced in a study of blood T cell repertoires in COVID-19. Profiled with immunoSEQ multiplex PCR; TCRdb holds only in-frame clones, not every one. The sample records 130,000 to 150,000 clones, 80% to 90% being singletons. Sequencing input: peripheral blood. These receptors came from a woman between 50 and 59 years old with active or convalescent COVID-19.

V is TRBV2 and J is TRBJ2-7, with D perhaps TRBD1 (6 bases). This CDR3 region has 14 residues. Germline V gives CDR1 SNHLY, CDR2 FYNNEI. V was cut by 2 bases and J by 3 bases, with 11 bases left in between. The CDR3 DNA follows: TGTGCCAGCAGTGAAACAGGGAATATCTACGAGCAGTACTTC. Its translation is CASSETGNIYEQYF.

V is TRBV4-2 and J is TRBJ1-1; D remains unclear. CDR1 and CDR2 (germline): LGHNA, YNFKEQ. V was clipped by 4 bases and J by 0 bases, with 9 bases between them. The CDR3 covers 14 residues. DNA for the CDR3: TGTGCCAGCAGCCTCGCTGCGGTGAACACTGAAGCTTTCTTT. Its translation is CASSLAAVNTEAFF.

The CDR3 sequence is CASSGGQDNPFEKLFF. Written as DNA, the CDR3 is TGTGCCAGCAGTGGGGGACAGGACAATCCTTTTGAAAAACTGTTTTTT. The chain has TRBV27 and TRBJ1-4; 8 nucleotides match TRBD1. Losses at the gene ends were 5 bases for V and 7 bases for J; bases not matched to a gene: 12. CDR1 is MNHEY and CDR2 is SMNVEV in the germline V gene (reference sequence). There are 16 residues in the CDR3.

The chain uses TRBV7-2 and TRBJ2-7; D might be TRBD1 (5 bases). The length of the CDR3 is 13 residues. Deletions cut 2 bases from V and 2 bases from J, with 7 bases between. Germline values: CDR1 SGHTA, CDR2 FQGNSA. In nucleotides, the CDR3 is TGTGCCAGCAGCTTAAACAGGCCCTACGAGCAGTACTTC. Amino acids: CASSLNRPYEQYF.

This chain joins TRBV6-2 or TRBV6-3 and TRBJ1-2; D is uncertain. This CDR3 is 15 amino acids long. Trimming cost V 2 bases and J 4 bases, with 14 bases left between them. The germline gives CDR1 MNHEY, CDR2 SVGEGT. DNA of the CDR3: TGTGCCAGCAGTTACCCTGCGGTTCTTTCCTATGGCTACACCTTC. Protein: CASSYPAVLSYGYTF.

This sequence joins TRBV7-8 and TRBJ1-1, with D maybe TRBD1 (5 bases). This CDR3 has 16 amino acids. Trimming removed 4 bases at V and 4 bases at J, with 19 bases between. CDR1 SGHVS and CDR2 FQNEAQ come from the germline V gene. The CDR3 protein is CASSSPLRAGRTEAFF. CDR3 nucleotides: TGTGCCAGCAGCTCGCCACTTCGGGCGGGGCGCACTGAAGCTTTCTTT.

This clone was recorded once. The chain carries TRBV6-5 and TRBJ1-1; D is unresolved. Deletions cut 8 bases from V and 4 bases from J, with 14 bases between. Germline assignment: CDR1 MNHEY and CDR2 SVGAGI. CDR3 size: 13 residues. This chain's CDR3 is CASGRTTGTEAFF. For the CDR3, the DNA is TGTGCCAGCGGCAGGACTACCGGCACTGAAGCTTTCTTT.

The chain recombines TRBV12-3 or TRBV12-4 with TRBJ1-5, with D possibly being TRBD1 (6 bases). This CDR3 is built from 13 residues. With 6 bases removed from V and 4 bases from J, the gap between germline ends came to 10 bases. The CDR3 sequence is CASRDTGNQPQHF. Written as DNA, the CDR3 is TGTGCCAGCAGAGACACAGGGAATCAGCCCCAGCATTTT.

The chain is built from TRBV11-2 and TRBJ2-1, with 7 bases aligning to TRBD1. CDR3 size: 16 residues. Trimming at V came to 0 bases and at J to 2 bases, leaving 4 bases not matched to a gene. CDR1 and CDR2 from the germline V gene are SGHAT and FQNNGV. CDR3 loop: CASSLEAGTAYNEQFF. Written as DNA, the CDR3 is TGTGCCAGCAGCTTAGAGGCCGGGACAGCCTACAATGAGCAGTTCTTC. Full variable domain (remainder filled in from reference TRBV11-2 and TRBJ2-1): EAGVAQSPRYKIIEKRQSVAFWCNPISGHATLYWYQQILGQGPKLLIQFQNNGVVDDSQLPKDRFSAERLKGVDSTLKIQPAKLEDSAVYLCASSLEAGTAYNEQFFGPGTRLTVL.

V usage is TRBV5-1 and J usage is TRBJ2-2; weak D call: TRBD1 (6 bases). CDR1 and CDR2 (germline): SGHRS, YFSETQ. The ends were cut back, 1 base at V and 8 bases at J, with 12 bases in the middle. The CDR3 totals 14 residues. The CDR3 DNA reads as TGCGCCAGCAGCTTGACAGGGCGGCGTGGGGAGCTGTTTTTT. Residues: CASSLTGRRGELFF.

This chain joins TRBV18 and TRBJ2-1; 9 nucleotides agree with TRBD2. V lost 4 bases and J lost 0; bases outside the gene matches: 7. The germline gives CDR1 KGHSH, CDR2 LQKENI. This CDR3 is 17 amino acids long. DNA of the CDR3: TGTGCCAGCTCACTAGCGGGAGAGCTGAGCTCCTACAATGAGCAGTTCTTC. It specifies CASSLAGELSSYNEQFF.

The gene calls are TRBV20-1 and TRBJ2-1; D may be TRBD1 (6 bases). The V end lost 4 bases, the J end lost 6 bases, and 7 bases lay between the germline ends. Germline CDR1 is DFQATT and CDR2 is SNEGSKA (reference sequence). The CDR3 sequence is 11 residues long. The CDR3, as DNA: TGCAGTGCTACCAGGGGCAATGAGCAGTTCTTC. This translates into CSATRGNEQFF.

The rearrangement uses TRBV2 and TRBJ1-2; D might be TRBD1 (6 bases). This CDR3 comprises 13 residues. Germline V lookup: CDR1 SNHLY, CDR2 FYNNEI. V lost 5 bases to trimming and J lost 5 bases, with 12 bases between them. CDR3 sequence (DNA): TGTGCCAGCAGTCTTGGGGACACGTATGGCTACACCTTC. Its translation is CASSLGDTYGYTF. Combining the CDR3 with reference TRBV2 and TRBJ1-2 gives the whole variable domain EPEVTQTPSHQVTQMGQEVILRCVPISNHLYFYWYRQILGQKVEFLVSFYNNEISEKSEIFDDQFSVERPDGSNFTLKIRSTKLEDSAMYFCASSLGDTYGYTFGSGTRLTVV.

This clone was observed once. This chain connects TRBV30 to TRBJ1-2; D call uncertain. In germline, CDR1 is GTSNPN, CDR2 SVGIG (reference sequence). V lost 0 bases, J lost 7 bases, and 12 bases lay in between. The CDR3 runs 13 residues. The CDR3 here is CAWSVDYKGGYTF. CDR3 DNA sequence: TGTGCCTGGAGTGTAGACTACAAAGGTGGCTACACCTTC.

J is TRBJ2-5 and V is TRBV5-1; 13 nucleotides line up with TRBD2. The CDR3 runs to 15 residues. Trimming took 0 bases from V and 4 from J; bases not matched to a gene: 0. Germline loops: CDR1 SGHRS, CDR2 YFSETQ. DNA for the CDR3: TGCGCCAGCAGCTTGGGACTAGCGGGGGGAGAGACCCAGTACTTC. It codes for CASSLGLAGGETQYF.

CDR3: CASSWAGGGPYEQYF. CDR3 nucleotides: TGTGCCAGCAGTTGGGCAGGGGGCGGACCGTACGAGCAGTACTTC. The V gene is TRBV6-5, the J gene TRBJ2-7; 8 bases fit TRBD1. CDR1 MNHEY and CDR2 SVGAGI come from the germline V gene. With V trimmed by 4 bases and J by 4 bases, 9 bases remained unmatched. This CDR3 spans 15 amino acids.

The chain recombines TRBV7-9 with TRBJ1-1, with 8 bases identical to TRBD1. Trimming at V came to 9 bases and at J to 5 bases, leaving 8 bases not matched to a gene. Per germline, CDR1 SEHNR and CDR2 FQNEAQ (reference sequence). The CDR3 runs 13 residues. The DNA for the CDR3 is TGTGCCAGTCAGATCCAGGGGGCTACTGAAGCTTTCTTT. This encodes CASQIQGATEAFF.

The V and J genes are TRBV24-1 and TRBJ2-3; D remains ambiguous. Germline-derived CDR1 and CDR2 are KGHDR and SFDVKD. V lost 3 bases and J lost 8, with 14 bases in between. The CDR3 is made up of 14 amino acids. In DNA, the CDR3 is TGTGCCACCAGTGATGCCCAGGCCCCCCTTACGCAGTATTTT. Protein product: CATSDAQAPLTQYF.

Note on this clone: In the same sample, other DNA sequences code for this CDR3. The chain combines TRBV18 with TRBJ2-3, with D tentatively TRBD2 (5 bases). Trimming cost V 0 bases and J 2 bases, with 6 bases left between them. This CDR3 comprises 14 residues. The V gene's germline CDR1 is KGHSH and CDR2 LQKENI. The CDR3 DNA is TGTGCCAGCTCACCACCGAGGGCCACAGATACGCAGTATTTT. It specifies CASSPPRATDTQYF.

As regards this clone: Because the CDR3's place on the DNA is in doubt, the DNA is left out and the CDR3 is given as listed by TCRdb. This chain links TRBV27 with TRBJ2-7; the table calls TRBD2, which could not be checked here. Germline V gene sequence: CDR1 MNHEY, CDR2 SMNVEV (reference sequence). The CDR3 has 15 residues if both end residues are counted. This chain's CDR3 is CASSTSRLGSYEQYF.

This chain links TRBV5-6 with TRBJ1-6, with a possible D match to TRBD1 (5 bases). V was shortened by 0 bases and J by 8 bases, with 12 bases between the two germline ends. The CDR3 length is 15 residues. Germline CDR1 reads SGHDT; CDR2 reads YYEEEE. The CDR3 DNA sequence: TGTGCCAGCAGCTTGGACAGGAGCGAGTATTCACCCCTCCACTTT. Translation: CASSLDRSEYSPLHF.

The chain employs TRBV18 and TRBJ1-1; D is undetermined. Trimming took off 0 bases at V and 0 bases at J, with 8 bases between the two ends. Germline loops: CDR1 KGHSH, CDR2 LQKENI. The CDR3 covers 15 residues. As DNA, the CDR3 is TGTGCCAGCTCACCACCTACAATCATGAACACTGAAGCTTTCTTT. Its translation: CASSPPTIMNTEAFF.

CDR3 coding DNA: TGTGCCTGGAGCCTAGGGGCAGGGGAAGAGCAGTACTTC. Encoded protein: CAWSLGAGEEQYF. This rearrangement joins TRBV30 to TRBJ2-7; tentatively, D is TRBD1 (6 bases). The CDR3 is 13 residues long. CDR1 is GTSNPN, CDR2 SVGIG, per germline (reference sequence). Trimming removed 3 bases at V and 7 bases at J, with 16 bases between.

The V call is TRBV11-2, the J call TRBJ2-1; 11 nucleotides agree with TRBD2. The V and J ends lost 9 bases and 9 bases, in that order; junction bases with no gene match: 7. This CDR3 comprises 13 residues. Germline CDR1 reads SGHAT; CDR2 reads FQNNGV. Written as DNA, the CDR3 is TGTGCCAGTTCCCTTCTAGCGGGAGGTGAGCAGTTCTTC. Amino acids: CASSLLAGGEQFF. Full variable domain (outside the CDR3, taken from reference TRBV11-2 and TRBJ2-1): EAGVAQSPRYKIIEKRQSVAFWCNPISGHATLYWYQQILGQGPKLLIQFQNNGVVDDSQLPKDRFSAERLKGVDSTLKIQPAKLEDSAVYLCASSLLAGGEQFFGPGTRLTVL.

This sequence joins TRBV5-1 and TRBJ1-1; D unresolved. The ends were cut back, 5 bases at V and 6 bases at J, with 17 bases in the middle. Germline values: CDR1 SGHRS, CDR2 YFSETQ. CDR3 size: 14 residues. CDR3 amino acids: CASRPQMGLAEAFF. Here the CDR3 DNA reads TGCGCCAGCAGGCCTCAGATGGGCTTGGCTGAAGCTTTCTTT.

The chain has TRBV9 and TRBJ2-3; D is unclear. The germline V gene has CDR1 SGDLS and CDR2 YYNGEE. This CDR3 is 13 amino acids long. Between the trimmed V and J ends, which lost 3 bases and 0 bases, there was a span of 5 bases. The CDR3 nucleotides are TGTGCCAGCAGCGACGGGAGCACAGATACGCAGTATTTT. The encoded protein is CASSDGSTDTQYF. The full variable domain, in which reference TRBV9 and TRBJ2-3 provide the parts outside the CDR3, is DSGVTQTPKHLITATGQRVTLRCSPRSGDLSVYWYQQSLDQGLQFLIQYYNGEERAKGNILERFSAQQFPDLHSELNLSSLELGDSALYFCASSDGSTDTQYFGPGTRLTVL.